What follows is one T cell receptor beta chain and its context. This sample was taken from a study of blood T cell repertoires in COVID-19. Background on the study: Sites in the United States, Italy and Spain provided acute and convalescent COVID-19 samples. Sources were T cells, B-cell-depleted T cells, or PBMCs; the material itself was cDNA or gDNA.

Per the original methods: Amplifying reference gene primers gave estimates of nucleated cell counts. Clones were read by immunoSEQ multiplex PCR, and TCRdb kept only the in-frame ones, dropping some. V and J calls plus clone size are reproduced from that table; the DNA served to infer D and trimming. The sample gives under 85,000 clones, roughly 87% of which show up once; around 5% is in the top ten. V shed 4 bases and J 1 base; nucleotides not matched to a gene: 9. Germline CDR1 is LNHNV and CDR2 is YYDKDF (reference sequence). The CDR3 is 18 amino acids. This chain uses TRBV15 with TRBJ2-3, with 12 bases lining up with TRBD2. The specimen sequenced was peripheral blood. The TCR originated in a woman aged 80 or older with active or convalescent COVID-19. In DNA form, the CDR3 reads TGTGCCACCAGCACCGACCCTAGCGGGAGGGCCCGCACAGATACGCAGTATTTT. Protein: CATSTDPSGRARTDTQYF. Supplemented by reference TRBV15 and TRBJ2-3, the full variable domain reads DAMVIQNPRYQVTQFGKPVTLSCSQTLNHNVMYWYQQKSSQAPKLLFHYYDKDFNNEADTPDNFQSRRPNTSFCFLDIRSPGLGDTAMYLCATSTDPSGRARTDTQYFGPGTRLTVL.